The T cell receptor beta chain described here comes from a study of blood T cell repertoires in COVID-19 (dated by TCRdb to between 2020 and 2021). Concerning the study at large: Samples from collaborators originated in the United States, Italy and Spain and spanned both the acute and convalescent phases of COVID-19. The material from the prospective study consisted of cDNA or gDNA derived from T cells, B-cell-depleted T cells, or PBMCs. The dataset comprised deeply sampled blood TCRbeta repertoires from subjects exposed to, actively infected with, or recovered from COVID-19. A freely available public database, intended as a resource for researchers studying the immune response to SARS-CoV-2, is where the repertoires were released. Samples came from the ongoing ImmuneRACE study (first 160 participants) plus 1,254 subjects from 6 global collaborators. A de-identified subject ID, COVID-19 status, age in years and sex were almost always included in the sample metadata. Where HLA class I and class II types were available, the types were taken from metadata supplied by the sample provider, not from assay-based typing.

The germline V gene encodes CDR1 DFQATT and CDR2 SNEGSKA (reference sequence). The CDR3 covers 14 residues, taking in both the cysteine and the phenylalanine. Just the 42-base CDR3 DNA is kept, in frame starting at base 1. V and J are trimmed by 3 bases and 4 bases, and the gene matches miss 6 bases of the junction. In the prospective study, participants were about 18 to 90 years old, resided in 24 geographic areas of the United States, and were enrolled through a virtual design. In the prospective study, participants were assigned to cohorts based on the clinical history participants reported in a screening survey and a study questionnaire. In the prospective study, whole blood, serum and a nasopharyngeal or oropharyngeal swab were collected from each participant by mobile phlebotomists. Additional blood draws and questionnaires over an approximately two-month period could optionally be provided by prospective study participants. Prospective study blood samples were shipped either frozen or at room temperature before DNA extraction.

This clone has a handful of counts. Its antigen specificity is not known. It has no much larger one-base neighbor in the sample; base qualities were not kept. TCRbeta CDR3 regions were amplified from genomic DNA by means of the immunoSEQ Assay, a bias-controlled multiplex PCR. Per the original workflow: The number of nucleated cells in each sample was estimated from the amplification of reference gene primers within the assay. To quantify the absolute abundance of each unique TCRbeta CDR3 rearrangement, sequence reads were collapsed and filtered. For each sample, productive Simpson clonality was calculated by taking the square root of Simpson's diversity index across productive rearrangements. In its TCRdb copy, this immuneACCESS table keeps in-frame sequences only and misses some clones. Where compared with another copy, unresolved V genes explain less than half of these, and the others have no known cause. The V and J calls and clone size are taken from that table; D and trimming were inferred from the DNA. A total of about 200,000 clones appear in this sample, roughly 83% of them only once. The ten largest clonotypes hold 5.6% of the sample.

Broader findings and caveats from the paper: Clinical and demographic metadata were provided uncurated, with the amount varying by source and participant.

The sample consisted of PBMCs or T cells enriched from blood (not recorded which). The chain was built from TRBV20-1 and TRBJ1-1, and TRBD1 aligns with 9 junction nucleotides. The sequence was collected from a man in his forties or fifties with acute COVID-19. The sequenced DNA: TGCAGTGCTAGTCCGGGACAGGGTCGCACTGAAGCTTTCTTT. Its translation is CSASPGQGRTEAFF.